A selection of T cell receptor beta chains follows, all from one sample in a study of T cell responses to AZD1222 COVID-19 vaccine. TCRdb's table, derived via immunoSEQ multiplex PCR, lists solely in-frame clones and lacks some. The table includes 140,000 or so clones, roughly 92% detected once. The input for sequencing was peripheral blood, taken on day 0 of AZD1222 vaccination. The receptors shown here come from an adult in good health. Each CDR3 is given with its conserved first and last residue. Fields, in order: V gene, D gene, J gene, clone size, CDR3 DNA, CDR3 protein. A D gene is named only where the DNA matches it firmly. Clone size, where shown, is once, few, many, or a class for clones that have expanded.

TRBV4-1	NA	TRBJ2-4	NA	TGCGCCAGCAGCCCGGGGCCCCCCAAGGGGGCCAAAAACATTCAGTACTTC	CASSPGPPKGAKNIQYF
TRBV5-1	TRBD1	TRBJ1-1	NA	TGCGCCAGCAGCTTGGCCCCGAGCAGGGGGATGAACACTGAAGCTTTCTTT	CASSLAPSRGMNTEAFF
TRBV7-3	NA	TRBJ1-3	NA	TGTGCCAGCAGCGACCCCACGTCTGGAAACACCATATATTTT	CASSDPTSGNTIYF
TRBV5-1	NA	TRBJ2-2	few	TGCGCCAGCAGCTTGTGGCGGGGAACGAACACCGGGGAGCTGTTTTTT	CASSLWRGTNTGELFF
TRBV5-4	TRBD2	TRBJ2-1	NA	TGTGCCAGCAGCTTGGGACTAGCGGGAGGGGATGAGCAGTTCTTC	CASSLGLAGGDEQFF
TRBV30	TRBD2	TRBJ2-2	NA	TGTGCCTGGACTATGGGACTAGCGGAGGCCGGGGAGCTGTTTTTT	CAWTMGLAEAGELFF
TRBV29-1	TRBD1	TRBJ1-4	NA	TGCAGCGTTGCCGGGACAGATACTGCAACTAATGAAAAACTGTTTTTT	CSVAGTDTATNEKLFF
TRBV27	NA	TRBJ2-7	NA	TGTGCCAGCGGACGACACGGGGGATACTCCTACGAGCAGTACTTC	CASGRHGGYSYEQYF
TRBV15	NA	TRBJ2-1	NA	TGTGCCACCAGCACCGGCCTACTCGGGAATGAGCAGTTCTTC	CATSTGLLGNEQFF
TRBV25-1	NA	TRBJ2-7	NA	TGTGCCAGCAGTGGGGGGGGCGCTGCCCCTACCTTTGTCTACGAGCAGTACTTC	CASSGGGAAPTFVYEQYF
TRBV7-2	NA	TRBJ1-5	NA	TGTGCCAGCAGCTTTGCACAGGGAGATCAGCCCCAGCATTTT	CASSFAQGDQPQHF
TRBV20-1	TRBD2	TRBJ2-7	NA	TGCAGTGCTAGTGTCGGGGGGGTCACCTACGAGCAGTACTTC	CSASVGGVTYEQYF
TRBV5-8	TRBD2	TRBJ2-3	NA	TGTGCCAGCAGCTTGTACGCGGGAGGGCCAGATACGCAGTATTTT	CASSLYAGGPDTQYF
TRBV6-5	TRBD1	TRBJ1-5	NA	TGTGCCAGCAGCGGACAGGGGGGCAGTCAGCCCCAGCATTTT	CASSGQGGSQPQHF
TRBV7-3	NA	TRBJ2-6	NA	TGTGCCAGCAGCTTAGGGCAGCCTTCTGGGGCCAACGTCCTGACTTTC	CASSLGQPSGANVLTF
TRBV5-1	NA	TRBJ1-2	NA	TGCGCCAGCAGCTTGCTGGCAGGGGCTAACTATGGCTACACCTTC	CASSLLAGANYGYTF
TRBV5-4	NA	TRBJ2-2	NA	TGTGCCAGCAGCTTACTTGAGGGGCGCGGCGGGGAGCTGTTTTTT	CASSLLEGRGGELFF
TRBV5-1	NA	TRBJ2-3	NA	TGCGCCAGCAGCCGCCGGGCAATGTCAGATACGCAGTATTTT	CASSRRAMSDTQYF
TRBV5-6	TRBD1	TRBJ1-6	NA	TGTGCCAGCAGCCTGGCAGGGGGCTTAGTCTCACCCCTCCACTTT	CASSLAGGLVSPLHF
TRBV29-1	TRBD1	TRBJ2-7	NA	TGCAGCGCTTCTCGGACAGGGTACGACGAGCAGTACTTC	CSASRTGYDEQYF
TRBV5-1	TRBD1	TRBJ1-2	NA	TGCGCCAGCAGCTGGACAGGGAGGCGCGATCGTTACGGCTACACCTTC	CASSWTGRRDRYGYTF
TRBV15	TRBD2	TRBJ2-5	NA	TGTGCCACCAGCAGAGCACAGCGGGGTAGGGAGACCCAGTACTTC	CATSRAQRGRETQYF
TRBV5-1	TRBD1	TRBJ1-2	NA	TGCGCCAGCAGCAAAGGGACCCAGGGGGATGGCTACACCTTC	CASSKGTQGDGYTF
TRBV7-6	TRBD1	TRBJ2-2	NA	TGTGCCAGCAGCCCCCGGACAGGGGTGGGCGGGGAGCTGTTTTTT	CASSPRTGVGGELFF
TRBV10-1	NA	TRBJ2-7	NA	TGCGCCACACAGGGCTACGAGCAGTACTTC	CATQGYEQYF
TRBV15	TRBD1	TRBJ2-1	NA	TGTGCCACCAGCAGAGACGGGACAGGGGGAGATGAGCAGTTCTTC	CATSRDGTGGDEQFF
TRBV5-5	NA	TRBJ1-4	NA	TGTGCCAGCAGCTCCGAGGGAGGGTTTGGTGAAAAACTGTTTTTT	CASSSEGGFGEKLFF
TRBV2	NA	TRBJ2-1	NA	TGTGCCAGCATGTCGACTCCGAGGGCCCCCAATGAGCAGTTCTTC	CASMSTPRAPNEQFF
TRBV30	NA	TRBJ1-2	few	TGTGCCTGGAGTTATCTGGGCCACTATGGCTACACCTTC	CAWSYLGHYGYTF
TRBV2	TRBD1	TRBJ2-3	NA	TGTGCCAGTGGGCTCGGGACAGGGGGCTTACCAAGGACAGATACGCAGTATTTT	CASGLGTGGLPRTDTQYF
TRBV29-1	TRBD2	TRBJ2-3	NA	TGCAGCGTTTCCGGCTGGCGGGAGGGCGGGGATACGCAGTATTTT	CSVSGWREGGDTQYF
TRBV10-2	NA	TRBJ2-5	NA	TGCGCCAGCAGTGTAGGAGAGACCCAGTACTTC	CASSVGETQYF
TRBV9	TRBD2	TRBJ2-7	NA	TGTGCCAGCAGCGCAGGAAGGGTAGCGGGAAACTACGAGCAGTACTTC	CASSAGRVAGNYEQYF
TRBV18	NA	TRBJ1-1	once	TGTGCCAGCTCACCCAAGAGGGTCACTGAAGCTTTCTTT	CASSPKRVTEAFF
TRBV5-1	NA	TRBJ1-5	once	TGCGCCAGCAGCTTGGCGGCAGGGAATCAGCCCCAGCATTTT	CASSLAAGNQPQHF
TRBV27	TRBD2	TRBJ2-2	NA	TGTGCCAGCAGTCGCGGGCGGGAGTTTCCGGGGGAGCTGTTTTTT	CASSRGREFPGELFF
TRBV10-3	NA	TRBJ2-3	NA	TGTGCCATCAGTGGGAGTCAGTCCTTCACAGATACGCAGTATTTT	CAISGSQSFTDTQYF
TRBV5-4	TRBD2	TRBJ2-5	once	TGTGCCAGCAGCTCCCCAGCGGGAGGGCCAGAGACCCAGTACTTC	CASSSPAGGPETQYF
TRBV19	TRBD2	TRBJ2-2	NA	TGTGCCAGTAGTCGAGCGGGAGTTCAAACCGGGGAGCTGTTTTTT	CASSRAGVQTGELFF
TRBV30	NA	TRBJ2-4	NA	TGTGCCTGGAGTGTGGGGATACATTATCCCATTCAGTACTTC	CAWSVGIHYPIQYF
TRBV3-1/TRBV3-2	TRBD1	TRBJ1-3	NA	TGTGCCAGCAGCCGACAGGGCTTCTCTGGAAACACCATATATTTT	CASSRQGFSGNTIYF
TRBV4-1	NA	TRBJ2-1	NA	TGCGCCAGCAGCCATCTGGCGATTTCCTACAATGAGCAGTTCTTC	CASSHLAISYNEQFF
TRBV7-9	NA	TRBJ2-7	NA	TGTGCCAGCAGCCCCCCCATGGCCCGTGGAGCCTACGAGCAGTACTTC	CASSPPMARGAYEQYF